This T cell receptor beta chain originates from a study of T cell responses to AZD1222 COVID-19 vaccine. Overall study findings and caveats: Researchers report vaccine-associated CD4 TCRs spanning spike, with dominance at 160-218 and 743-854.

Points on this clone: Its target is unknown.

TCRdb's table, derived via immunoSEQ multiplex PCR, lists solely in-frame clones and lacks some. The sample contains around 100,000 clones, about 85% of which appear only once. The CDR3 extends over 15 amino acids. With 0 bases removed from V and 5 bases from J, the gap between germline ends came to 10 bases. CDR1 and CDR2 (germline): MNHEY, SVGAGI. This receptor was identified in an adult who received the AZD1222 COVID-19 vaccine. This chain uses TRBV6-5 with TRBJ2-2; D gene uncertain. Here the sequenced sample was peripheral blood, taken 28 days after the second AZD1222 dose. CDR3 sequence (DNA): TGTGCCAGCAGTTACTCGACCGAGCTAACCGGGGAGCTGTTTTTT. Encoded protein: CASSYSTELTGELFF.